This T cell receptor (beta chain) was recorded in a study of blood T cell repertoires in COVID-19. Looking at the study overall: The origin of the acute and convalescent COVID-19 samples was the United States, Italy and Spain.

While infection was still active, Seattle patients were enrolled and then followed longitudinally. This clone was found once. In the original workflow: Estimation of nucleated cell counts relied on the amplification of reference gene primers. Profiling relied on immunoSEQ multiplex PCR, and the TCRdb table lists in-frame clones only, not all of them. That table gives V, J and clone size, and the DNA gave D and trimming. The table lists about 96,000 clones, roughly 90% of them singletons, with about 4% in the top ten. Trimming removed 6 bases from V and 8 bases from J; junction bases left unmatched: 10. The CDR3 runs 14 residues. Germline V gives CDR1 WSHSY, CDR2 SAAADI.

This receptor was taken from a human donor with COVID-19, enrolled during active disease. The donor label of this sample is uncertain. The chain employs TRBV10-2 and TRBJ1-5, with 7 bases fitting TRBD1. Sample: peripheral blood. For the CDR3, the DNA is TGCGCCAGCAGCGAGGGACAGTGGGAAGAGCCCCAGCATTTT. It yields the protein CASSEGQWEEPQHF.